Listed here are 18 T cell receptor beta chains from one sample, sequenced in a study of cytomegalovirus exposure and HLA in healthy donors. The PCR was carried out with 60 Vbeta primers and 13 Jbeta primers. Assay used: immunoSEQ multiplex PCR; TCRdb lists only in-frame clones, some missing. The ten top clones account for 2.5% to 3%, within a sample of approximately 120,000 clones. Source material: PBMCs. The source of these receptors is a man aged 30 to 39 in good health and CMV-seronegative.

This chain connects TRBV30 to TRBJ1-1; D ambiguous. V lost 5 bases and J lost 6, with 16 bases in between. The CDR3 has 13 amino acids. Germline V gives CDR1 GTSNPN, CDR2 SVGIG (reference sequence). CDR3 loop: CAWLPGEGSEAFF. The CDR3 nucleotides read TGTGCCTGGCTCCCCGGGGAGGGTTCTGAAGCTTTCTTT.

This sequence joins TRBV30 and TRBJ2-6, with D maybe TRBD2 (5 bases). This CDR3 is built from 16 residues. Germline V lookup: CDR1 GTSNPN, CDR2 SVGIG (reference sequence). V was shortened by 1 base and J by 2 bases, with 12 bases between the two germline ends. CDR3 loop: CAWSAEGVAGANVLTF. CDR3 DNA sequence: TGTGCCTGGAGTGCCGAGGGAGTAGCTGGGGCCAACGTCCTGACTTTC. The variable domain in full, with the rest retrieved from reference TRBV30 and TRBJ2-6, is SQTIHQWPATLVQPVGSPLSLECTVEGTSNPNLYWYRQAAGRGLQLLFYSVGIGQISSEVPQNLSASRPQDRQFILSSKKLLLSDSGFYLCAWSAEGVAGANVLTFGAGSRLTVL.

The CDR3 DNA follows: TGCGCCAGCAGCCAAGGCCCCCTTGGGACAGGGTTAATGAATGAGCAGTTCTTC. Its translation: CASSQGPLGTGLMNEQFF. The J gene is TRBJ2-1, the V gene TRBV4-1, with 9 bases that match TRBD1. V trimming: 1 base; J trimming: 7 bases; junction bases outside the gene matches: 14. Germline CDR1 is MGHRA and CDR2 is YSYEKL. This CDR3 is built from 18 residues.

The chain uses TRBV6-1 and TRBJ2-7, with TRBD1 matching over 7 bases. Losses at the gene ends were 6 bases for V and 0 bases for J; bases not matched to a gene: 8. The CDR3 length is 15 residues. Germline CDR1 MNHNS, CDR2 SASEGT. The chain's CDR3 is CASSVGQASSYEQYF. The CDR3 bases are TGTGCCAGCAGCGTTGGACAGGCGAGCTCCTACGAGCAGTACTTC.

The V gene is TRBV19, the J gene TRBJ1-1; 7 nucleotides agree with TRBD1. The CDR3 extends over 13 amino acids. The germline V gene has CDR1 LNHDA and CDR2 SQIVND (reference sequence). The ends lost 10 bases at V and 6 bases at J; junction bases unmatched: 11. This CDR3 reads CATQEGAFAEAFF. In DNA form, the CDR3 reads TGTGCCACCCAGGAGGGGGCGTTCGCTGAAGCTTTCTTT.

The CDR3: CASSQLAGGPPTDTQYF. The CDR3 DNA reads TGTGCCAGCAGCCAGTTAGCGGGAGGGCCCCCGACAGATACGCAGTATTTT. This chain uses TRBV5-4 with TRBJ2-3, with 11 bases lining up with TRBD2. This CDR3 is built from 17 residues. Looked up from germline, CDR1 is SGHNT and CDR2 is YYREEE (reference sequence). V was clipped by 4 bases and J by 3 bases; unmatched bases: 10.

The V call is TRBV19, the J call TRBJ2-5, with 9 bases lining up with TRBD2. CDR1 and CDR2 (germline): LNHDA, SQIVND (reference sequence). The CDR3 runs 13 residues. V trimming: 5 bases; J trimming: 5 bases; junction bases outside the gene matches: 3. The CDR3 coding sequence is TGTGCCAGTAGTCGCGGGGGGGCTGAGACCCAGTACTTC. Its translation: CASSRGGAETQYF. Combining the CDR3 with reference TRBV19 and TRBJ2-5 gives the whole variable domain DGGITQSPKYLFRKEGQNVTLSCEQNLNHDAMYWYRQDPGQGLRLIYYSQIVNDFQKGDIAEGYSVSREKKESFPLTVTSAQKNPTAFYLCASSRGGAETQYFGPGTRLLVL.

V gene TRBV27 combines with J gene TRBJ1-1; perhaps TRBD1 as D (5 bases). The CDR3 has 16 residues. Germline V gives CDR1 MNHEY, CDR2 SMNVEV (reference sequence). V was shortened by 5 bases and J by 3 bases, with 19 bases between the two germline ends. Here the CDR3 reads CASSLYLRGSDTEAFF. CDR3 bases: TGTGCCAGCAGTCTATATCTTAGGGGATCGGACACTGAAGCTTTCTTT.

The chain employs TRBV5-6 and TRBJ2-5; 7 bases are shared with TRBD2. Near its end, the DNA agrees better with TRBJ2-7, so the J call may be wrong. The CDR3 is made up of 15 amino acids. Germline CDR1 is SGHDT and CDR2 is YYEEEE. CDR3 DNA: TGTGCCAGCAGCTTCTTGGGCGGGAGAGGCGACGAGCAGTACTTC. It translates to CASSFLGGRGDEQYF.

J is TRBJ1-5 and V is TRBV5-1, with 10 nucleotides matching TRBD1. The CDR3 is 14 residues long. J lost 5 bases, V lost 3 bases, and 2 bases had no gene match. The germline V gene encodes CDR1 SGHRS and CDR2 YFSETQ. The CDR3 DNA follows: TGCGCCAGCAGCTCGACAGGGGGCGATCAGCCCCAGCATTTT. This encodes CASSSTGGDQPQHF.

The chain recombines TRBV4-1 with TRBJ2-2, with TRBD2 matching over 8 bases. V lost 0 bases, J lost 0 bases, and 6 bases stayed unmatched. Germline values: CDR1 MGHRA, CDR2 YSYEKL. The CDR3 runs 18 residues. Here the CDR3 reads CASSQDGVAGSNTGELFF. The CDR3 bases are TGCGCCAGCAGCCAAGATGGGGTAGCGGGATCGAACACCGGGGAGCTGTTTTTT.

The CDR3 is CASSLSAGMNTEAFF. The CDR3 bases are TGTGCCAGCAGCTTATCCGCAGGGATGAACACTGAAGCTTTCTTT. The chain couples TRBV7-2 to TRBJ1-1, with D maybe TRBD1 (5 bases). The germline V and J ends were trimmed by 2 bases and 0 bases, with 10 bases remaining between them. Germline V gene data show CDR1 as SGHTA and CDR2 as FQGNSA. The CDR3 is 15 amino acids. Full variable domain (missing parts from reference TRBV7-2 and TRBJ1-1): GAGVSQSPSNKVTEKGKDVELRCDPISGHTALYWYRQSLGQGLEFLIYFQGNSAPDKSGLPSDRFSAERTGGSVSTLTIQRTQQEDSAVYLCASSLSAGMNTEAFFGQGTRLTVV.

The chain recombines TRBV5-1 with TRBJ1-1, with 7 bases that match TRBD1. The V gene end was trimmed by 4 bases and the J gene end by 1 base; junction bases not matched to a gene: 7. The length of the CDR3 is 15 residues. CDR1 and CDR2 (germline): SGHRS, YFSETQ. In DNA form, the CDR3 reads TGCGCCAGCAGCACAATGACAGGGCGGAACACTGAAGCTTTCTTT. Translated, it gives CASSTMTGRNTEAFF.

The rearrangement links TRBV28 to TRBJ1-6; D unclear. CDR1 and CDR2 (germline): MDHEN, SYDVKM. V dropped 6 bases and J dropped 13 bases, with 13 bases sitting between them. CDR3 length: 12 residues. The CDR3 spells CASSPRSRPLHF. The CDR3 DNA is TGTGCCAGCAGCCCTCGGAGTCGGCCCCTCCACTTT.

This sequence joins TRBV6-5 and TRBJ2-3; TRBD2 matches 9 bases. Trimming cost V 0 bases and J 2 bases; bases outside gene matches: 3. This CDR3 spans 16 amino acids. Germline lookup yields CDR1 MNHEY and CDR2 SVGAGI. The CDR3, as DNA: TGTGCCAGCAGTTACTCGACTAGCGGACTCACAGATACGCAGTATTTT. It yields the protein CASSYSTSGLTDTQYF.

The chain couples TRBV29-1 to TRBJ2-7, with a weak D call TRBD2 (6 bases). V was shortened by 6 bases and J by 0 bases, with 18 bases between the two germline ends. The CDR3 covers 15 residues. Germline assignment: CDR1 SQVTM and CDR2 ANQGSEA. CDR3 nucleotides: TGCAGCGTCACACCCGGCGGGGCCGACTCCTACGAGCAGTACTTC. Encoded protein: CSVTPGGADSYEQYF.

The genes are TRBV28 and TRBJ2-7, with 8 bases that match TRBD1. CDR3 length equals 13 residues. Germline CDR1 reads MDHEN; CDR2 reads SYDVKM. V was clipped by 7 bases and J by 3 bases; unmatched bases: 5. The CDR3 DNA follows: TGTGCCAGCACCTCCACAGGGGGCTACGAGCAGTACTTC. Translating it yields CASTSTGGYEQYF.

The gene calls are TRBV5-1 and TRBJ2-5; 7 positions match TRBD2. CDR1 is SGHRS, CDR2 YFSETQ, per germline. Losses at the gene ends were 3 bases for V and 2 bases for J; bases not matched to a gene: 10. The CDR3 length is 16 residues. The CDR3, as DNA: TGCGCCAGCAGCTCGACACTAGCGTTTGCGCAAGAGACCCAGTACTTC. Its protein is CASSSTLAFAQETQYF.